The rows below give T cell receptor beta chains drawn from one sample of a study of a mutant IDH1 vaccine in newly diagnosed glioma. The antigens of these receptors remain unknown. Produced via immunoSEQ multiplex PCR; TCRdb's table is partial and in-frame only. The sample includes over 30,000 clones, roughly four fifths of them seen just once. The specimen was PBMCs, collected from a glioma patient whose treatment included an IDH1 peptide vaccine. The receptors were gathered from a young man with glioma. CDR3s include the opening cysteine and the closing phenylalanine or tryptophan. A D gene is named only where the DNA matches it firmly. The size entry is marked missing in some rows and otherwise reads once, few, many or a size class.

DNA: TGTGCCATCAAAGGACGGGAAAATCAGCCCCAGCATTTT; CDR3: CAIKGRENQPQHF; D: .; V: TRBV10-3; size: .; J: TRBJ1-5
DNA: TGCAGCGTTGCCCCGGGAGAAAGCCTCCCTCCCGGCTACACCTTC; CDR3: CSVAPGESLPPGYTF; D: .; V: TRBV29-1; size: .; J: TRBJ1-2
DNA: TGTGCCTGGAGTGTATTGAGGTCCCGTGGCTACACCTTC; CDR3: CAWSVLRSRGYTF; D: .; V: TRBV30; size: .; J: TRBJ1-2
DNA: TGTGCCAGCAGCGTGGGAGGGGGCGGAAACACCATATATTTT; CDR3: CASSVGGGGNTIYF; D: TRBD1; V: TRBV9; size: few; J: TRBJ1-3
DNA: TGTGCCAGCAGCTTGGAACAGGGATACACTGAAGCTTTCTTT; CDR3: CASSLEQGYTEAFF; D: .; V: TRBV5-5; size: .; J: TRBJ1-1
DNA: TGCGCCAGCAGCCGAGAACCGGGACTAGCGGGTGGATCTACCACAGATACGCAGTATTTT; CDR3: CASSREPGLAGGSTTDTQYF; D: TRBD2; V: TRBV4-3; size: .; J: TRBJ2-3
DNA: TGTGCCAGCAGCGTAGGAGGGGGTCGTCAAGAGACCCAGTACTTC; CDR3: CASSVGGGRQETQYF; D: .; V: TRBV9; size: .; J: TRBJ2-5
DNA: TGTGCCACCAGAGAGAGGACAGGGGCCTACGAGCAGTACTTC; CDR3: CATRERTGAYEQYF; D: TRBD1; V: TRBV10-3; size: .; J: TRBJ2-7
DNA: TGCGCCAGCAGCTTGACAGAGGGGACTGAAGCTTTCTTT; CDR3: CASSLTEGTEAFF; D: .; V: TRBV5-1; size: .; J: TRBJ1-1
DNA: TGTGCCAGCAGTGAATGGAGCGGACAAAACTATGGCTACACCTTC; CDR3: CASSEWSGQNYGYTF; D: .; V: TRBV2; size: .; J: TRBJ1-2
DNA: TGTGCCTGGAGAGACGCAGATAATTCACCCCTCCACTTT; CDR3: CAWRDADNSPLHF; D: .; V: TRBV30; size: .; J: TRBJ1-6
DNA: TGTGCCAGCAGCCATGGCAGGGGGCGCGACTACGAGCAGTACTTC; CDR3: CASSHGRGRDYEQYF; D: TRBD1; V: TRBV4-2; size: few; J: TRBJ2-7
DNA: TGTGCCAGCAGCTTCTTGACTAGCGGGAATGAGCAGTTCTTC; CDR3: CASSFLTSGNEQFF; D: TRBD2; V: TRBV6-6; size: .; J: TRBJ2-1
DNA: TGTGCCAGCAGTGAATCCGAGGCAGACCTCTACGAGCAGTACTTC; CDR3: CASSESEADLYEQYF; D: .; V: TRBV6-1; size: .; J: TRBJ2-7
DNA: TGCGCCAGCAGCTTGGAAAGGGAAGTGAGTGAGCAGTTCTTC; CDR3: CASSLEREVSEQFF; D: .; V: TRBV5-1; size: .; J: TRBJ2-1
DNA: TGTGCCAGCAGCCCGAGGCTGAGCTCTGGAAACACCATATATTTT; CDR3: CASSPRLSSGNTIYF; D: .; V: TRBV7-2; size: .; J: TRBJ1-3
DNA: TGTGCCAGCAGCTCCCCTCCCACCTTC; CDR3: CASSSPPTF; D: .; V: TRBV7-8; size: once; J: TRBJ1-2
DNA: TGTGCCAGCAGTTTAATTCAGGGGGCCAAAAACATTCAGTACTTC; CDR3: CASSLIQGAKNIQYF; D: .; V: TRBV27; size: .; J: TRBJ2-4
DNA: TGTGCCAGCAGCTTGACAGCGGGGTATGGCTACACCTTC; CDR3: CASSLTAGYGYTF; D: .; V: TRBV5-4; size: .; J: TRBJ1-2
DNA: TGTGCCAGCAGCCCGATCTACGATAACACTGAAGCTTTCTTT; CDR3: CASSPIYDNTEAFF; D: .; V: TRBV14; size: .; J: TRBJ1-1
DNA: TGTGCCAGCAGTGCGGGGACAGGGGGCTTCTATGGCTACACCTTC; CDR3: CASSAGTGGFYGYTF; D: TRBD1; V: TRBV2; size: .; J: TRBJ1-2
DNA: TGTGCCAGTCGCCACCTGGACATTGCTAATGAAAAACTGTTTTTT; CDR3: CASRHLDIANEKLFF; D: .; V: TRBV19; size: .; J: TRBJ1-4
DNA: TGTGCCAGCAAACCTTGGGACGAGGAGGGGGAAAAACTGTTTTTT; CDR3: CASKPWDEEGEKLFF; D: .; V: TRBV6-6; size: .; J: TRBJ1-4
DNA: TGTGCCAGCAGTTCCCTTGGACTTAGGGATGAGAGTGAGCAGTTCTTC; CDR3: CASSSLGLRDESEQFF; D: .; V: TRBV27; size: .; J: TRBJ2-1
DNA: TGTGCCAGCAGTGATCTGGCCAGGGACACTGAAGCTTTCTTT; CDR3: CASSDLARDTEAFF; D: .; V: TRBV25-1; size: few; J: TRBJ1-1
DNA: TGTGCCAGCACGCTAGCGGGGCAGTACGAGCAGTACTTC; CDR3: CASTLAGQYEQYF; D: TRBD2; V: TRBV6-1; size: .; J: TRBJ2-7
DNA: TGTGCCAGCAGCGCGACTAGCGAGAATGAGCAGTTCTTC; CDR3: CASSATSENEQFF; D: TRBD2; V: TRBV5-4; size: once; J: TRBJ2-1
DNA: TGTGCCAGCAGGAACAGTCAACGCTCTGGGGCCAACGTCCTGACTTTC; CDR3: CASRNSQRSGANVLTF; D: .; V: TRBV27; size: .; J: TRBJ2-6
DNA: TGTGCCAGCAGCTTGGAACAGAGGAGGTCCGGCTACACCTTC; CDR3: CASSLEQRRSGYTF; D: .; V: TRBV5-4; size: once; J: TRBJ1-2
DNA: TGTGCCAGCAGCGGGGTTTATTGGGGGGACTTCTCTGGGGCCAACGTCCTGACTTTC; CDR3: CASSGVYWGDFSGANVLTF; D: .; V: TRBV2; size: .; J: TRBJ2-6
DNA: TGCGCCAGCAGTAAGGCAGGCACAGATACGCAGTATTTT; CDR3: CASSKAGTDTQYF; D: .; V: TRBV5-1; size: .; J: TRBJ2-3
DNA: TGTGCCAGCAGGACGGAGGGGGGCCGGGACACTGAAGCTTTCTTT; CDR3: CASRTEGGRDTEAFF; D: .; V: TRBV2; size: few; J: TRBJ1-1
DNA: TGTGCCAGCCGAGAGGACATTCATGACATTCAGTACTTC; CDR3: CASREDIHDIQYF; D: .; V: TRBV7-9; size: .; J: TRBJ2-4
DNA: TGCGCCAGCAGTGAGCGGGCCGCAGATACGCAGTATTTT; CDR3: CASSERAADTQYF; D: .; V: TRBV10-2; size: .; J: TRBJ2-3
DNA: TGCGCCAGCAGCTCACAGACCCAGCCCCAGCATTTT; CDR3: CASSSQTQPQHF; D: .; V: TRBV5-1; size: .; J: TRBJ1-5
DNA: TGCGCCAGCAGCTTGGCCTATGGGAGGAACACTGAAGCTTTCTTT; CDR3: CASSLAYGRNTEAFF; D: .; V: TRBV5-1; size: few; J: TRBJ1-1
DNA: TGCAGCGTTGAAGGGAATGGCCAGGGCTATGAGCAGTTCTTC; CDR3: CSVEGNGQGYEQFF; D: .; V: TRBV29-1; size: .; J: TRBJ2-1